A single sample gave rise to the 8 T cell receptor beta chains below, sequenced in a study of cytomegalovirus exposure and HLA in healthy donors. Both 60 Vbeta primers and 13 Jbeta primers went into the PCR. The data were produced by immunoSEQ multiplex PCR, yet TCRdb's version contains in-frame clones alone and is incomplete. The table includes approximately 150,000 clones, roughly 79% detected once. Sequenced: PBMCs. These TCRs come from a man between 18 and 35 years old in good health and CMV-seropositive.

This sequence joins TRBV29-1 and TRBJ2-3, with D perhaps TRBD2 (5 bases). Germline V gives CDR1 SQVTM, CDR2 ANQGSEA. Trimming removed 5 bases from V and 5 bases from J, with 11 bases in between. The length of the CDR3 is 12 residues. This CDR3 reads CSVFGGLDTQYF. As DNA, the CDR3 is TGCAGCGTTTTCGGTGGACTAGATACGCAGTATTTT.

J is TRBJ2-7 and V is TRBV2, with a tentative D call TRBD1 (5 bases). V dropped 8 bases and J dropped 3 bases, with 8 bases sitting between them. The germline V gene encodes CDR1 SNHLY and CDR2 FYNNEI. This CDR3 has 11 amino acids. The CDR3 spells CASRQSYEQYF. The CDR3 DNA reads as TGTGCCAGCCGACAGAGCTACGAGCAGTACTTC.

The chain employs TRBV4-1 and TRBJ2-6; 7 bases align to TRBD2. Per the germline V gene, CDR1 is MGHRA and CDR2 is YSYEKL. The J segment lost 3 bases and the V segment lost 0 bases, leaving 8 bases of the junction unmatched. The CDR3 totals 18 residues. For the CDR3, the DNA is TGCGCCAGCAGCCAAGACCTGACTAGCAAGTTTGGGGCCAACGTCCTGACTTTC. Protein product: CASSQDLTSKFGANVLTF.

A single count supports this clone. This chain connects TRBV5-1 to TRBJ1-1; D is uncertain. Trimming took off 4 bases at V and 3 bases at J, with 7 bases between the two ends. This CDR3 contains 12 residues. Germline V gene sequence: CDR1 SGHRS, CDR2 YFSETQ. The CDR3 DNA reads as TGCGCCAGCAGCCGGGGTGACACTGAAGCTTTCTTT. Translating gives CASSRGDTEAFF.

Note on this clone: At one end the junction does not follow the germline gene, possibly because of a read error. The J gene is TRBJ2-1, the V gene TRBV5-5, with D tentatively TRBD1 (6 bases). This CDR3 contains 14 residues. Germline V gene sequence: CDR1 SGHKS, CDR2 YYEKEE (reference sequence). The CDR3 spells CASSTGTSYSEQFF. CDR3 coding DNA: TGTGCCAGCAGCACCGGGACATCCTACAGTGAGCAGTTCTTC.

Comment on this clone: The sample carries other DNA sequences with the same CDR3. The rearrangement joins TRBV5-4 to TRBJ2-3; D is uncertain. The CDR3 spans 15 residues. Germline V lookup: CDR1 SGHNT, CDR2 YYREEE (reference sequence). Trimming pared 2 bases from V and 0 bases from J, leaving 10 bases between. The CDR3 nucleotides are TGTGCCAGCAGCTTAGGATCGACTAGCACAGATACGCAGTATTTT. This sequence encodes CASSLGSTSTDTQYF.

The chain links TRBV7-9 to TRBJ2-3, with D uncertain. This CDR3 spans 12 amino acids. Trimming took off 0 bases at V and 6 bases at J, with 4 bases between the two ends. The V gene's germline CDR1 is SEHNR and CDR2 FQNEAQ (reference sequence). The CDR3 DNA reads TGTGCCAGCAGCTTAGCGTCTGATACGCAGTATTTT. This gives the protein CASSLASDTQYF.

Only a few counts were recorded for this clone. J is TRBJ1-1 and V is TRBV21-1; the D call of TRBD1 is as the table states it, not checked on the DNA. TRBV21-1 is described as a pseudogene. This CDR3 spans 18 amino acids. This CDR3 is CASSHPGGDRVMDTEAFF. The CDR3 region has the DNA TGTGCCAGCAGCCACCCGGGGGGGGACAGGGTCATGGACACTGAAGCTTTCTTT.